This T cell receptor beta chain was identified in a study of CD8 T cells in Susac syndrome. Germline assignment: CDR1 GTSNPN and CDR2 SVGIG (reference sequence). The V and J ends lost 4 bases and 3 bases, in that order; junction bases with no gene match: 0. This CDR3 is built from 12 residues. Reverse transcription of roughly 0.45 to 1 ug RNA used random hexamers. TCRdb independently ran MiXCR on the immunoSEQ multiplex PCR reads; one entry per CDR3 protein. The table has approximately 100,000 distinct CDR3 sequences, about 90% seen once. The table lists this clonotype with a count of one. CD8+ and CD4+ blood T cells underwent TCR beta sequencing. The study used healthy donors as controls matched for age and sex. TEMRA cells underwent FACS enrichment and CD8+ and CD4+ T cells underwent negative isolation.

The sequenced sample consisted of CD8+ T cells from PBMCs. V gene TRBV30 combines with J gene TRBJ2-1; 7 bases map to TRBD2. The origin of this receptor is a human donor in good health. The CDR3 protein is CAWTSGYNEQFF. The CDR3 DNA is TGTGCCTGGACTAGCGGCTACAATGAGCAGTTCTTC.